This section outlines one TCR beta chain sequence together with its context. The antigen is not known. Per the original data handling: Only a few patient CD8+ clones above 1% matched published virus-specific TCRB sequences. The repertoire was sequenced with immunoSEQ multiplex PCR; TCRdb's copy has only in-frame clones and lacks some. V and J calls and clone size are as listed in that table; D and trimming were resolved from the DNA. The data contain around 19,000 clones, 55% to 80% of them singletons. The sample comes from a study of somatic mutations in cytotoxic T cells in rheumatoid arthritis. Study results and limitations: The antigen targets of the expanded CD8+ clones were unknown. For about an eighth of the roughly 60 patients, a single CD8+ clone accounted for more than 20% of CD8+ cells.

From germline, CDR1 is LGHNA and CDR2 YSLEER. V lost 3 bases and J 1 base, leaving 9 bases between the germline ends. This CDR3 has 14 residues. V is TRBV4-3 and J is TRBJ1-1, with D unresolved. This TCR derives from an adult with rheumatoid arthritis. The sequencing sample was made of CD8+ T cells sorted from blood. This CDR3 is CASSQPVGNTEAFF. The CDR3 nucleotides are TGCGCCAGCAGCCAGCCCGTGGGGAACACTGAAGCTTTCTTT.